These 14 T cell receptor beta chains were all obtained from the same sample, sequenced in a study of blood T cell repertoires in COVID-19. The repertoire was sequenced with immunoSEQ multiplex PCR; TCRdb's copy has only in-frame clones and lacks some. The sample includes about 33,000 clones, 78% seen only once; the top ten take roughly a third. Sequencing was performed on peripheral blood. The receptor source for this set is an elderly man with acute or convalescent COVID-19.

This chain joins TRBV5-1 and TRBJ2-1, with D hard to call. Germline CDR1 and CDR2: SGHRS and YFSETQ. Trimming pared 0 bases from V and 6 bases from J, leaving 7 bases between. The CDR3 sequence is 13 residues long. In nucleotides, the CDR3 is TGCGCCAGCAGCTTGGAGTGGCCCAATGAGCAGTTCTTC. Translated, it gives CASSLEWPNEQFF.

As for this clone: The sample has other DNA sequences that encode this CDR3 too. The CDR3 nucleotides read TGTGCCAGCAGCTTGCAGGGTTCCTACGAGCAGTACTTC. It translates to CASSLQGSYEQYF. The chain combines TRBV5-6 with TRBJ2-7; tentative D call: TRBD1 (5 bases). The CDR3 has 13 amino acids. Germline CDR1 and CDR2: SGHDT and YYEEEE. With 1 base removed from V and 1 base from J, the gap between germline ends came to 6 bases.

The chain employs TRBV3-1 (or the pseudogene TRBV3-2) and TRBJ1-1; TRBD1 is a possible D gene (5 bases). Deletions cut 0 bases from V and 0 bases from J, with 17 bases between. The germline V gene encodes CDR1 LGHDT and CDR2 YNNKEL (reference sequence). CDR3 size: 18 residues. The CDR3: CASSQDRGVGSVNTEAFF. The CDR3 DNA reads TGTGCCAGCAGCCAAGATCGGGGGGTGGGGTCAGTGAACACTGAAGCTTTCTTT.

CDR3 loop: CASSFRGTTQETQYF. The CDR3 DNA follows: TGTGCCAGCAGCTTTCGAGGGACTACCCAAGAGACCCAGTACTTC. The chain joins TRBV5-5 to TRBJ2-5; TRBD2 agrees at 7 bases. CDR3 length: 15 amino acids. The germline V gene has CDR1 SGHKS and CDR2 YYEKEE (reference sequence). Unmatched junction bases numbered 5, after V lost 2 bases and J lost 1 base.

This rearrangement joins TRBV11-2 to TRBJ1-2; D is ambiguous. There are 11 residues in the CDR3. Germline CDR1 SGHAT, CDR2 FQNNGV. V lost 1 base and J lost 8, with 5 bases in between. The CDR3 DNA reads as TGTGCCAGCAGCTTAGGGAGGGGCTACACCTTC. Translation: CASSLGRGYTF.

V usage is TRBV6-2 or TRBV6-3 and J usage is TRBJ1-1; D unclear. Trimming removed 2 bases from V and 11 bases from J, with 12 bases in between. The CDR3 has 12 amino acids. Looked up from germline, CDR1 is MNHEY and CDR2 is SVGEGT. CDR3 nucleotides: TGTGCCAGCAGTTACCCCTACCCTGTGGCTTTCTTT. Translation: CASSYPYPVAFF.

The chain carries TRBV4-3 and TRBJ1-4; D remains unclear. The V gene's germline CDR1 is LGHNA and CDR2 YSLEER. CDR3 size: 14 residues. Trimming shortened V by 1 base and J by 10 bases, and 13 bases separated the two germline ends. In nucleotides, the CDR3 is TGCGCCAGCAGCCAAGTACTAGCGAGTTCAAAACTGTTTTTT. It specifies CASSQVLASSKLFF.

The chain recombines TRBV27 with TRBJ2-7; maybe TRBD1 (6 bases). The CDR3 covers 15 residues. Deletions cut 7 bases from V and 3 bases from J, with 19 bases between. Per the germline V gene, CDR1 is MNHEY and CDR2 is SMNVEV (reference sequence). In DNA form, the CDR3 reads TGTGCCAGCACCCGAGTGGGGGCTTGGATCTACGAGCAGTACTTC. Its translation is CASTRVGAWIYEQYF.

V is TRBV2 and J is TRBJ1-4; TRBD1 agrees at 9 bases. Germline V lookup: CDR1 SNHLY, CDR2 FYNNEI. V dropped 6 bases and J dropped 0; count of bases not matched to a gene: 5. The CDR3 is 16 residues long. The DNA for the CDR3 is TGTGCCAGCAGGGGGGACAGGGCAGCAACTAATGAAAAACTGTTTTTT. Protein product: CASRGDRAATNEKLFF.

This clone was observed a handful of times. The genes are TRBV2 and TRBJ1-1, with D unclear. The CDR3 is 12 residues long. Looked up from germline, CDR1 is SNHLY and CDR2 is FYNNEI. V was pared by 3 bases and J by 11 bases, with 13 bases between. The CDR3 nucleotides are TGTGCCAGCAGTGATGTGGCCCCCGGGGCTTTCTTT. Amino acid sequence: CASSDVAPGAFF.

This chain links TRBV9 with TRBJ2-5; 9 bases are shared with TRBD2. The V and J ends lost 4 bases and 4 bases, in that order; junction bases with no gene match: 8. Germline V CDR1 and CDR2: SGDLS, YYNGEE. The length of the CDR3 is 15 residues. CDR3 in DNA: TGTGCCAGCAGCTACCGAGCGGGGGGAGGAGAGACCCAGTACTTC. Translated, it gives CASSYRAGGGETQYF. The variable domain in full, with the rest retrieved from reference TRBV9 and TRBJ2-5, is DSGVTQTPKHLITATGQRVTLRCSPRSGDLSVYWYQQSLDQGLQFLIQYYNGEERAKGNILERFSAQQFPDLHSELNLSSLELGDSALYFCASSYRAGGGETQYFGPGTRLLVL.

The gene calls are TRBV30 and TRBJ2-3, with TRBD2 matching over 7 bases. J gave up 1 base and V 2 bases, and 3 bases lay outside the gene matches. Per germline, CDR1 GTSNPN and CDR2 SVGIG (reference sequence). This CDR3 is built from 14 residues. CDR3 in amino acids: CAWSSLAGTDTQYF. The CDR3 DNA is TGTGCCTGGAGTTCTCTAGCGGGCACAGATACGCAGTATTTT.

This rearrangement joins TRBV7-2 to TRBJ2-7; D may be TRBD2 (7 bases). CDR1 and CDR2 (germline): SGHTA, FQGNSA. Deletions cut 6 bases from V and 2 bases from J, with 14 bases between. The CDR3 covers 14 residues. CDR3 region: CASRSSGGTYEQYF. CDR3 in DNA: TGTGCCAGCAGGTCATCGGGGGGCACCTACGAGCAGTACTTC.

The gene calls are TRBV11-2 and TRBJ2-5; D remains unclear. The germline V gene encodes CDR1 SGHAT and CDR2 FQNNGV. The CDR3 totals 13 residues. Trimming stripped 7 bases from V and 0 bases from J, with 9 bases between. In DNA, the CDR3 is TGTGCCAGCACCCGAGGTCACCAAGAGACCCAGTACTTC. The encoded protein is CASTRGHQETQYF.